The rows below give T cell receptor beta chains drawn from one sample of a study of blood T cell repertoires in COVID-19. Measured with immunoSEQ multiplex PCR; TCRdb has only the in-frame clones, and not every one. The sample yields roughly 190,000 clones, 75% to 90% seen once. The sequenced sample was PBMCs or T cells enriched from blood (not recorded which). The receptors stem from a woman younger than 45 who had recovered from COVID-19. CDR3s leave out the opening cysteine and the closing phenylalanine or tryptophan. The order of the fields is V gene, clone size, CDR3 protein. Some rows mark clone size as missing; the rest say once, few, many or name a class of expanded clone.

>TRBV5-1|.
ASSLLAGANYGYT
>TRBV7-3|once
ASSRDTDTQY
>TRBV5-5|.
ASSLLFQGSYEQY
>TRBV19|.
ASAEGDRRDSPLH
>TRBV5-6|.
ASSGPGLGQETQY
>TRBV4-3|.
ASSLQVGSTEAF
>TRBV9|.
ASSVNPGGRWSTDTQY
>TRBV7-9|.
ASSSTGTAGETQY
>TRBV19|.
ASSRAGTGDGGYT
>TRBV5-4|.
ASSAGTGARSGTQY
>TRBV6-5|.
ASSPGQVSNQPQH
>TRBV6-5|.
ASRGGNNQPQH
>TRBV5-5|.
ASSSRVPQETQY
>TRBV10-3|few
AISESTAWGGEETQY
>TRBV6-5|many
ASKGARSGNTEAF
>TRBV5-1|once
ASSPGLAATDTQY
>TRBV4-3|.
ASSHRARITDSGELF
>TRBV19|once
ASSIAGWREETQY
>TRBV4-3|.
ASSQGDKGNTPQH
>TRBV30|.
AWNQGSINQPQH
>TRBV28|.
ASRAGTRGPYGYT
>TRBV30|few
AWSLAGQGYNEQF
>TRBV5-1|few
ASSLNRPTTNEKLF
>TRBV14|.
ASRPGTGRWNTEAF
>TRBV7-3|.
ASSPQAGDTQF
>TRBV19|.
ASSIDDIVDTEAF
>TRBV7-6|once
ASSLSSSYNSPLH
>TRBV9|once
ASSSRQGASGKLF
>TRBV20-1|.
SASELLEQY
>TRBV30|.
AWGADTRTYEQY
>TRBV5-1|.
ASSPRLGQGQETQY
>TRBV7-9|.
ASSFAGSYEQY
>TRBV27|.
ATTGTSGSGEQF
>TRBV27|.
ASSLVEDYYNEQF
>TRBV6-5|.
ASSRSFVDEQY
>TRBV24-1|.
ATSDPRTGGSSGYT
>TRBV28|.
ASRRPITSGYGYT
>TRBV16|.
ASSQSTREDEKLF
>TRBV29-1|once
SVEQGMNTGELF
>TRBV19|few
AANPGHGSSGANVLT
>TRBV6-2/TRBV6-3|.
ASSYLQREPGDEQF
>TRBV5-1|.
ASTLTFTGDYT
>TRBV27|.
ASSLSPTGTGRNGELF
>TRBV27|.
ASRSHSGRSRDEQF
>TRBV5-1|.
ASSYGQGSQPQH